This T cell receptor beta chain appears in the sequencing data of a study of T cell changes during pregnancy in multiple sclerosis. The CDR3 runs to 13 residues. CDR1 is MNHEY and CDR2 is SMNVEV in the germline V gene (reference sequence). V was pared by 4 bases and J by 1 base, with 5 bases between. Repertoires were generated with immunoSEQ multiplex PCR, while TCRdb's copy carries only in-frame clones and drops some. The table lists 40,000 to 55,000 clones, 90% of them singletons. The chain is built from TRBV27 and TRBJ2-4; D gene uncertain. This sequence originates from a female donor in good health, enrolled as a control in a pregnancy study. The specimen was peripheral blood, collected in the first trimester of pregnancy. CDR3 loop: CASSSGAKNIQYF. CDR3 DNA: TGTGCCAGCAGTTCCGGGGCCAAAAACATTCAGTACTTC.